The clone carrying this T cell receptor beta chain showed up just once. Its cognate antigen is unknown. Sequencing used immunoSEQ multiplex PCR; TCRdb keeps in-frame clones, though not all of them. The sample contains about 100,000 clones, approximately 90% of which appear only once. This record belongs to a study of T cell responses to AZD1222 COVID-19 vaccine. Study results and caveats: The sample set comprised mostly white British donors with more females, and clonal diversity was possibly underestimated. Spike-specific TCR breadth and depth grew following two AZD1222 doses.

V lost 0 bases and J lost 4, with 15 bases in between. CDR3 length equals 16 residues. Germline CDR1 SGHRS, CDR2 YFSETQ. Sequencing used peripheral blood, obtained on day 0 of AZD1222 vaccination. The sequence derives from an adult in good health. The gene calls are TRBV5-1 and TRBJ2-3, with D perhaps matching TRBD2 (6 bases). This CDR3 is CASSLVGGMSADTQYF. The CDR3 coding sequence is TGCGCCAGCAGCTTGGTTGGCGGGATGTCTGCAGATACGCAGTATTTT. Looking up the rest from reference TRBV5-1 and TRBJ2-3 gives the full variable domain: KAGVTQTPRYLIKTRGQQVTLSCSPISGHRSVSWYQQTPGQGLQFLFEYFSETQRNKGNFPGRFSGRQFSNSRSEMNVSTLELGDSALYLCASSLVGGMSADTQYFGPGTRLTVL.